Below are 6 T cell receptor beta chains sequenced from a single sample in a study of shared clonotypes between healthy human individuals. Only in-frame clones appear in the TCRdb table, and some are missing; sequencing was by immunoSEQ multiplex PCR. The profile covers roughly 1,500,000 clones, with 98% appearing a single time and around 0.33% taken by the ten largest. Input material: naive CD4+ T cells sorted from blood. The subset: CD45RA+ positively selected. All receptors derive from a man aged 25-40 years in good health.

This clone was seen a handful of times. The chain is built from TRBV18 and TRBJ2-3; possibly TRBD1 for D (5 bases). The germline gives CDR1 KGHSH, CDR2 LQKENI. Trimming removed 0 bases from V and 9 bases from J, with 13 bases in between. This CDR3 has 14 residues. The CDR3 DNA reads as TGTGCCAGCTCACCACCTCTGAGGCCAGGGACGCAGTATTTT. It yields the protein CASSPPLRPGTQYF.

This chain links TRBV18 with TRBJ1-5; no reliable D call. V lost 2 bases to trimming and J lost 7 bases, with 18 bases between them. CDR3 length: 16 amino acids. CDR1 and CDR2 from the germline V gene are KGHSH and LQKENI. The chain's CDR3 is CASSPKPPSLGQPQHF. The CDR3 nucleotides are TGTGCCAGCTCACCAAAGCCTCCGAGCTTAGGACAGCCCCAGCATTTT. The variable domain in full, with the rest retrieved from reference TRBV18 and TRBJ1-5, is NAGVMQNPRHLVRRRGQEARLRCSPMKGHSHVYWYRQLPEEGLKFMVYLQKENIIDESGMPKERFSAEFPKEGPSILRIQQVVRGDSAAYFCASSPKPPSLGQPQHFGDGTRLSIL.

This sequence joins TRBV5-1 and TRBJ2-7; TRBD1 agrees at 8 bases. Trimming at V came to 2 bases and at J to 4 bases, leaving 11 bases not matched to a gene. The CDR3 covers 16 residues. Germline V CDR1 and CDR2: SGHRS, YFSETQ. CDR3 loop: CASSFLSGTGSYEQYF. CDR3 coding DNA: TGCGCCAGCAGCTTCCTCTCCGGGACAGGTTCGTACGAGCAGTACTTC.

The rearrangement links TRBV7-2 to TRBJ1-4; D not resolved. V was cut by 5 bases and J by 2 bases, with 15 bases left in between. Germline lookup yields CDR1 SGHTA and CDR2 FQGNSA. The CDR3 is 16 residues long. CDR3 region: CASSLRRSATNEKLFF. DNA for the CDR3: TGTGCCAGCAGCCTGCGGCGGTCAGCTACTAATGAAAAACTGTTTTTT.

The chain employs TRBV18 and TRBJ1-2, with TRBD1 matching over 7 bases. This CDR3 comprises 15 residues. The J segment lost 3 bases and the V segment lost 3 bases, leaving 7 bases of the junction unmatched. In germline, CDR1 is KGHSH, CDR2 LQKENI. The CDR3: CASSPKQGKDYGYTF. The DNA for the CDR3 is TGTGCCAGCTCACCTAAACAGGGGAAGGACTATGGCTACACCTTC.

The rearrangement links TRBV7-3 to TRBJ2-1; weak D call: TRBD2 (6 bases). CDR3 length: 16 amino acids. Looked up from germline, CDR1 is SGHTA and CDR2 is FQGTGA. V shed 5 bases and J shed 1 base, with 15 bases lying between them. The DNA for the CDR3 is TGTGCCAGCAGCCCCTCCGGGAGCGGGTCCTACAATGAGCAGTTCTTC. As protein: CASSPSGSGSYNEQFF.